This TCR beta chain was captured by sequencing in a study of CD8 T cells in ankylosing spondylitis (dated by TCRdb to the late 2010s). Concerning the study at large: To find TCR variants linked to disease, the study profiled T cell receptor beta repertoires in ankylosing spondylitis patients and healthy donors. The whole study cohort included 85 to 120 healthy donors and about two dozen ankylosing spondylitis patients. Peripheral blood samples were taken, and synovial fluid was additionally collected from ankylosing spondylitis patients. Overall study outcomes, separate from this receptor: The disease-linked clones showed a CD8+ phenotype and occurred at relatively low frequencies in peripheral blood. Significant enrichment of the disease-linked clones was reported in matched synovial fluid samples from ankylosing spondylitis patients. Some motif variants had previously been reported in the synovial fluid and blood of reactive arthritis patients, which suggests shared mechanisms of disease initiation. A TCR beta motif made up of several highly homologous amino acid variants appeared to be characteristic of blood from ankylosing spondylitis patients.

Instrument on record: Illumina HiSeq 2500. Quantitative 5'-RACE with molecular barcodes was used to prepare TCR beta libraries. On the authors' methods: Disease-linked TCR variants were identified with a new computational method built on a probabilistic model of VDJ rearrangement. Using fastp at Q25 and MiXCR, TCRdb reprocessed the public reads and kept productive beta chains. Rows are combined by CDR3 protein, so each entry shows the most common genes and DNA. TCRdb, not the original authors, processed these V and J calls. Here the sample has 450,000 to 550,000 distinct CDR3 sequences; approximately 5.3% occur a single time. The top ten constitute 3% to 4% of the sample. Notes on this clonotype: Its antigen specificity is not known. Base quality data are lacking; no much larger clone is found one base away.

According to the germline V gene, CDR1 reads SGDLS and CDR2 reads YYNGEE. From cysteine to phenylalanine, the CDR3 is 14 amino acids long. The kept DNA is CDR3 alone, 42 bases in frame from the first base. V lost 3 bases and J lost 3 bases, and the count of bases not matched to a germline gene is 4. This clonotype was obtained from a male donor with ankylosing spondylitis. The receptor chain draws on TRBV9 and TRBJ2-7; 9 middle bases align to TRBD1. Specimen: blood, either unsorted or a sorted T cell fraction (not recorded which). The CDR3 protein is CASSAGQGLYEQYF. At the DNA level, the sequence is TGTGCCAGCAGCGCGGGACAGGGACTCTACGAGCAGTACTTC.